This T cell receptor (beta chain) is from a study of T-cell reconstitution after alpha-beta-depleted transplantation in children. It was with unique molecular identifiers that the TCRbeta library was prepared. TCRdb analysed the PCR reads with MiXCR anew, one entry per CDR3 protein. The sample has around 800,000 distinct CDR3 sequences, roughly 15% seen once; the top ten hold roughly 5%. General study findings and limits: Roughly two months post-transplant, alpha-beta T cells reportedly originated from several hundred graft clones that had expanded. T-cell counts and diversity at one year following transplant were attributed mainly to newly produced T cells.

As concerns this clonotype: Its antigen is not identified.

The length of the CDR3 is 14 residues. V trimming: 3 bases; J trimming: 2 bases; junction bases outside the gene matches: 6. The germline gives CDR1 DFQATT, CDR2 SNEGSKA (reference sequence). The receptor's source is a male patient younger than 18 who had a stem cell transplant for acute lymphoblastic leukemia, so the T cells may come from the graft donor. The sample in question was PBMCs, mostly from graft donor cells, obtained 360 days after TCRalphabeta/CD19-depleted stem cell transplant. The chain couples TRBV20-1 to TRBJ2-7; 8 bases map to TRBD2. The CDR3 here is CSASVTSGPYEQYF. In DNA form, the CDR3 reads TGCAGTGCTAGTGTAACTAGCGGCCCCTACGAGCAGTACTTC.